The present T cell receptor beta chain was sequenced within a study of shared clonotypes between healthy human individuals. Here immunoSEQ multiplex PCR was the method, and the copy in TCRdb shows in-frame clones only, minus some. The sample includes about 1 million clones, about three quarters of them seen just once. CDR1 and CDR2 (germline): SGHKS, YYEKEE (reference sequence). CDR3 length: 14 amino acids. V lost 4 bases, J lost 3 bases, and 14 bases lay in between. On this clone: What it binds is not known.

Overall study results and limits: When compared with the clonotypes that were shared by all four sorted-subset donors, the non-shared clonotypes turned out to have lower generation probabilities.

The receptor was derived from a man aged 18 to 30 in good health. V is TRBV5-5 and J is TRBJ2-7; D is unclear. Sequenced input: memory CD4+ T cells sorted from blood. Subset here: CD45RA-negative fraction. This chain's CDR3 is CASSLNLQSYEQYF. In nucleotides, the CDR3 is TGTGCCAGCAGCCTAAATTTACAGAGCTACGAGCAGTACTTC.